Listed below are T cell receptor beta chains from one sample, sequenced in a study of blood T cell repertoires in COVID-19. TCRdb's copy holds only in-frame clones and misses some; the assay was immunoSEQ multiplex PCR. The data hold about 58,000 clones, with approximately 86% observed a single time. Sample: peripheral blood. The receptors were sampled from a human donor with active COVID-19. The donor label of this sample is uncertain. The CDR3 runs from the conserved cysteine through the conserved F or W. A D gene is named only where the DNA matches it firmly. Expanded clones get a size class; other rows say once, few or many, or leave the size out.

D gene: TRBD1; V gene: TRBV29-1; clone size: .; J gene: TRBJ1-1; CDR3 DNA: TGCAGCGTTGGGGACAGGGGTAGCACTGAAGCTTTCTTT; CDR3 protein: CSVGDRGSTEAFF
D gene: TRBD1; V gene: TRBV7-9; clone size: .; J gene: TRBJ1-6; CDR3 DNA: TGTGCCAGCAGCTTATCTGGACAGGGTAATTCACCCCTCCACTTT; CDR3 protein: CASSLSGQGNSPLHF
D gene: .; V gene: TRBV7-2; clone size: .; J gene: TRBJ2-7; CDR3 DNA: TGTGCCAGCAGCTCCTCGACTATCTACGAGCAGTACTTC; CDR3 protein: CASSSSTIYEQYF
D gene: .; V gene: TRBV7-2; clone size: .; J gene: TRBJ2-7; CDR3 DNA: TGTGCCAGCAGCCAGGCAAGTCGACCTACCTACGAGCAGTACTTC; CDR3 protein: CASSQASRPTYEQYF
D gene: .; V gene: TRBV5-1; clone size: .; J gene: TRBJ2-7; CDR3 DNA: TGCGCCAGCAGCTTGGGCCGGGAGCGCAGAACCTACGAGCAGTACTTC; CDR3 protein: CASSLGRERRTYEQYF
D gene: .; V gene: TRBV18; clone size: .; J gene: TRBJ2-7; CDR3 DNA: TGTGCCAGCTCACGAGCTACAGAGAACGAGCAGTACTTC; CDR3 protein: CASSRATENEQYF
D gene: .; V gene: TRBV12-3/TRBV12-4; clone size: once; J gene: TRBJ2-1; CDR3 DNA: TGTGCCAGCAGTCCCCTATACAATGAGCAGTTCTTC; CDR3 protein: CASSPLYNEQFF
D gene: TRBD1; V gene: TRBV5-4; clone size: .; J gene: TRBJ2-7; CDR3 DNA: TGTGCCAGCAACGGTGGGGGACAGGGCGAGGGGTACGAGCAGTACTTC; CDR3 protein: CASNGGGQGEGYEQYF
D gene: TRBD1; V gene: TRBV5-1; clone size: .; J gene: TRBJ1-2; CDR3 DNA: TGCGCCAGCAGCGAAGGGACAGGGGTATGCGGCTACACCTTC; CDR3 protein: CASSEGTGVCGYTF
D gene: TRBD2; V gene: TRBV4-3; clone size: .; J gene: TRBJ2-3; CDR3 DNA: TGCGCCAGCAGCCCCCGGACTAGCGGGTTCACTAGCACAGATACGCAGTATTTT; CDR3 protein: CASSPRTSGFTSTDTQYF
D gene: .; V gene: TRBV18; clone size: .; J gene: TRBJ1-1; CDR3 DNA: TGTGCCAGCTCAAGGAAACAGGAATTGAACACTGAAGCTTTCTTT; CDR3 protein: CASSRKQELNTEAFF
D gene: .; V gene: TRBV5-1; clone size: .; J gene: TRBJ1-6; CDR3 DNA: TGCGCCAGCAGCACCAGGATACATAATTCACCCCTCCACTTT; CDR3 protein: CASSTRIHNSPLHF
D gene: TRBD1; V gene: TRBV6-2/TRBV6-3; clone size: .; J gene: TRBJ2-2; CDR3 DNA: TGTGCCAGCAGTTACCCCCACAGGGGGATTATCGGGGAGCTGTTTTTT; CDR3 protein: CASSYPHRGIIGELFF
D gene: .; V gene: TRBV21-1; clone size: .; J gene: TRBJ1-4; CDR3 DNA: TGTGCCAGCAGCTACCGGCGACAGAGGCGTGGTGGTAATGAAAAACTGTTTTTT; CDR3 protein: CASSYRRQRRGGNEKLFF
D gene: .; V gene: TRBV14; clone size: .; J gene: TRBJ1-1; CDR3 DNA: TGTGCCAGCAGCCAGGGGGGGAGGACTGAAGCTTTCTTT; CDR3 protein: CASSQGGRTEAFF
D gene: .; V gene: TRBV7-9; clone size: .; J gene: TRBJ1-1; CDR3 DNA: TGTGCCAGCAGCTCAGTCCTCCTATACTCGACGGACTCGAACACTGAAGCTTTCTTT; CDR3 protein: CASSSVLLYSTDSNTEAFF
D gene: .; V gene: TRBV2; clone size: once; J gene: TRBJ2-7; CDR3 DNA: TGTGCCAGCGACATCGAACAATCCTACGAGCAGTACTTC; CDR3 protein: CASDIEQSYEQYF
D gene: TRBD1; V gene: TRBV6-6; clone size: .; J gene: TRBJ2-7; CDR3 DNA: TGTGCCAGCAGTTATACAGGGGGCATCACCTACGAGCAGTACTTC; CDR3 protein: CASSYTGGITYEQYF
D gene: .; V gene: TRBV4-1; clone size: few; J gene: TRBJ1-6; CDR3 DNA: TGCGCCAGCAGCCGAATCGGGAGCTCCTATAATTCACCCCTCCACTTT; CDR3 protein: CASSRIGSSYNSPLHF
D gene: .; V gene: TRBV7-9; clone size: .; J gene: TRBJ2-7; CDR3 DNA: TGTGCCAGCAGCTCGACACCAGGCAACGAGCAGTACTTC; CDR3 protein: CASSSTPGNEQYF
D gene: TRBD2; V gene: TRBV11-1; clone size: once; J gene: TRBJ2-3; CDR3 DNA: TGTGCCAGCAGCTTAGGGACTAGCGGGAGCTCAGATACGCAGTATTTT; CDR3 protein: CASSLGTSGSSDTQYF
D gene: TRBD1; V gene: TRBV4-1; clone size: .; J gene: TRBJ2-1; CDR3 DNA: TGCGCCAGCAGCCAGGGACAGAGCTCCTACAATGAGCAGTTCTTC; CDR3 protein: CASSQGQSSYNEQFF
D gene: .; V gene: TRBV2; clone size: .; J gene: TRBJ1-1; CDR3 DNA: TGTGCCAGCGGGGACCCGGGACATCTGAACACTGAAGCTTTCTTT; CDR3 protein: CASGDPGHLNTEAFF
D gene: TRBD2; V gene: TRBV5-1; clone size: .; J gene: TRBJ2-3; CDR3 DNA: TGCGCCAGCAGCTCAACCGGGACTAGCGGGAAAGATACGCAGTATTTT; CDR3 protein: CASSSTGTSGKDTQYF
D gene: .; V gene: TRBV5-1; clone size: once; J gene: TRBJ1-1; CDR3 DNA: TGCGCCAGCAGCGTTATTTACAGGGCCCCTGAAGCTTTCTTT; CDR3 protein: CASSVIYRAPEAFF
D gene: TRBD2; V gene: TRBV7-2; clone size: .; J gene: TRBJ2-1; CDR3 DNA: TGTGCCAGCAGCTTCCTTTGGGGGGGGGCCTACAATGAGCAGTTCTTC; CDR3 protein: CASSFLWGGAYNEQFF
D gene: TRBD1; V gene: TRBV7-9; clone size: .; J gene: TRBJ1-6; CDR3 DNA: TGTGCCAGCAGCTGGACAGGGCGAGATTCACCCCTCCACTTT; CDR3 protein: CASSWTGRDSPLHF
D gene: TRBD1; V gene: TRBV5-1; clone size: .; J gene: TRBJ2-1; CDR3 DNA: TGCGCCAGCAGCCTAACCCGAGGACAGGGGACGGATGAGCAGTTCTTC; CDR3 protein: CASSLTRGQGTDEQFF
D gene: .; V gene: TRBV28; clone size: .; J gene: TRBJ1-2; CDR3 DNA: TGTGCCAGCAGTCGATTCGACAGAAACCCGAATGGCTACACCTTC; CDR3 protein: CASSRFDRNPNGYTF
D gene: .; V gene: TRBV5-1; clone size: .; J gene: TRBJ1-1; CDR3 DNA: TGCGCCAGCAGCCGCATACAGCCGAACACTGAAGCTTTCTTT; CDR3 protein: CASSRIQPNTEAFF
D gene: TRBD1; V gene: TRBV11-3; clone size: .; J gene: TRBJ2-5; CDR3 DNA: TGTGCCAGCAGCCCCCGGACAGGGAAGGCTCAAGAGACCCAGTACTTC; CDR3 protein: CASSPRTGKAQETQYF
D gene: .; V gene: TRBV14; clone size: .; J gene: TRBJ1-2; CDR3 DNA: TGTGCCAGCAGACAGGGACCGACAGGCTACACCTTC; CDR3 protein: CASRQGPTGYTF
D gene: TRBD1; V gene: TRBV28; clone size: .; J gene: TRBJ2-7; CDR3 DNA: TGTGCCAGCATTCAGACAGGGAACTCCTACGAGCAGTACTTC; CDR3 protein: CASIQTGNSYEQYF
D gene: TRBD1; V gene: TRBV11-3; clone size: .; J gene: TRBJ2-7; CDR3 DNA: TGTGCCAGCAGCCAGGACAGGGGGTTCTCCTACGAGCAGTACTTC; CDR3 protein: CASSQDRGFSYEQYF
D gene: .; V gene: TRBV6-2/TRBV6-3; clone size: once; J gene: TRBJ2-1; CDR3 DNA: TGTGCCAGCAGTTACTCGGGGGGAATTGAGCAGTTCTTC; CDR3 protein: CASSYSGGIEQFF
D gene: .; V gene: TRBV18; clone size: .; J gene: TRBJ1-5; CDR3 DNA: TGTGCCAGCTCACCAGGGAGAGATCAGCCCCAGCATTTT; CDR3 protein: CASSPGRDQPQHF
D gene: .; V gene: TRBV19; clone size: .; J gene: TRBJ1-5; CDR3 DNA: TGTGCCAGTAGTCTCGACACCACCGACGGTCAGCCCCAGCATTTT; CDR3 protein: CASSLDTTDGQPQHF
D gene: TRBD2; V gene: TRBV7-6; clone size: .; J gene: TRBJ2-2; CDR3 DNA: TGTGCCAGCAGCTTATCGGGGGGGAACACCGGGGAGCTGTTTTTT; CDR3 protein: CASSLSGGNTGELFF
D gene: .; V gene: TRBV25-1; clone size: medium-sized; J gene: TRBJ1-2; CDR3 DNA: TGTGCCAGCAGTGACGGTCGCTATGGCTACACCTTC; CDR3 protein: CASSDGRYGYTF
D gene: .; V gene: TRBV12-5; clone size: once; J gene: TRBJ2-2; CDR3 DNA: TGTGCTAGTGGTTTCGCGGCCTCCTTCAACACCGGGGAGCTGTTTTTT; CDR3 protein: CASGFAASFNTGELFF
D gene: TRBD1; V gene: TRBV7-2; clone size: .; J gene: TRBJ1-1; CDR3 DNA: TGTGCCAGCAGCGCGCCCGGGACAGGGAGGAGAGGAGCTTTCTTT; CDR3 protein: CASSAPGTGRRGAFF
D gene: .; V gene: TRBV18; clone size: .; J gene: TRBJ1-5; CDR3 DNA: TGTGCCAGCTCACCTGGGCAGGGCAATCAGCCCCAGCATTTT; CDR3 protein: CASSPGQGNQPQHF
D gene: TRBD1; V gene: TRBV9; clone size: .; J gene: TRBJ1-2; CDR3 DNA: TGTGCCAGCAGCTCGAACCCGTACAGGGGGTACTATGGCTACACCTTC; CDR3 protein: CASSSNPYRGYYGYTF
D gene: TRBD1; V gene: TRBV6-4; clone size: .; J gene: TRBJ2-4; CDR3 DNA: TGTGCCAGCAGTGAGGACAGGGGGAACATTCAGTACTTC; CDR3 protein: CASSEDRGNIQYF
D gene: .; V gene: TRBV10-3; clone size: once; J gene: TRBJ2-5; CDR3 DNA: TGTGCCATCAGTGACGAGAACCAAGAGACCCAGTACTTC; CDR3 protein: CAISDENQETQYF
D gene: TRBD2; V gene: TRBV11-2; clone size: .; J gene: TRBJ2-1; CDR3 DNA: TGTGCCAGCAGCTCTCAGACTAGCGGGGGGCCAGGGGAGCAGTTCTTC; CDR3 protein: CASSSQTSGGPGEQFF
D gene: .; V gene: TRBV3-1/TRBV3-2; clone size: once; J gene: TRBJ2-7; CDR3 DNA: TGTGCCAGCAGCCATTCGGGGAGAAACCCCTACGAGCAGTACTTC; CDR3 protein: CASSHSGRNPYEQYF
D gene: .; V gene: TRBV10-3; clone size: .; J gene: TRBJ2-5; CDR3 DNA: TGTGCCATCATGCAGGGAGAGACCCAGTACTTC; CDR3 protein: CAIMQGETQYF
D gene: TRBD1; V gene: TRBV5-4; clone size: .; J gene: TRBJ2-3; CDR3 DNA: TGTGCCAGCAGCCCCCGTGGACAGGGGAAAGATACGCAGTATTTT; CDR3 protein: CASSPRGQGKDTQYF